The T cell receptor (beta chain) under discussion was sequenced for a study of blood T cell repertoires in COVID-19 (dated by TCRdb to 2018 to 2020). About the full investigation: Collaborator samples came from the United States, Italy and Spain and covered acute and convalescent phases of COVID-19. The material from the prospective study consisted of cDNA or gDNA derived from T cells, B-cell-depleted T cells, or PBMCs. Sample metadata almost always included a de-identified subject ID, COVID-19 status, age in years and sex. Where HLA class I and class II types were available, the types were taken from metadata supplied by the sample provider, not from assay-based typing. A freely available public database, intended as a resource for researchers studying the immune response to SARS-CoV-2, is where the repertoires were released. Samples were obtained from the ongoing ImmuneRACE study (first 160 participants) and from about 1,300 subjects provided by 6 global collaborators. The dataset comprised deeply sampled blood TCRbeta repertoires from subjects exposed to, actively infected with, or recovered from COVID-19. Beyond this particular receptor, the publication reports: How much clinical and demographic metadata was included differed by source and by participant, and the metadata was provided uncurated.

The immunoSEQ Assay, a bias-controlled multiplex PCR, was used to amplify TCRbeta CDR3 regions from genomic DNA. The source study handled its data this way. The number of nucleated cells in each sample was estimated from the amplification of reference gene primers within the assay. Sequence reads were collapsed and filtered to measure the absolute abundance of every unique TCRbeta CDR3 rearrangement. Productive Simpson clonality was computed per sample as the square root of Simpson's diversity index over productive rearrangements. TCRdb provides this immuneACCESS table in a form limited to in-frame rearrangements. Some clones are lacking; in checked studies, under half of them reflect an unresolved V gene, and why the rest are absent is not known. That table supplies the V and J calls and clone size; D and trimming were determined from the DNA. This sample has approximately 290,000 clones in its table, and roughly 90% of those were observed once. 1% to 1.3% of the sample is held by the ten biggest clonotypes.

Participants in the prospective study were aged roughly 18 to 100 years, lived in under 30 United States geographic areas, and enrolled through a virtual design. To assign participants to cohorts, the prospective study relied on clinical history that participants themselves reported in a screening survey and a study questionnaire. Recovered participants in ImmuneRACE Cohort 3 were defined as having two consecutive negative NP/OP PCR tests, clearance from a healthcare professional, or resolution of symptoms. Mobile phlebotomists in the prospective study collected whole blood, serum and a nasopharyngeal or oropharyngeal swab from every participant. Additional blood draws and questionnaires over a 2-month period could optionally be provided by prospective study participants. Before DNA extraction, prospective study blood samples were shipped either frozen or at room temperature. This clone was counted a single time. Its antigen is still unknown. Base qualities are not provided; no much larger clone lies one nucleotide away.

CDR1 MNHEY and CDR2 SVGEGT were looked up in the germline V gene. From cysteine to phenylalanine, the CDR3 is 15 amino acids long. The DNA shown is the 45-base CDR3, in frame from base 1. The V end gives up 0 bases and the J end 5 bases, leaving 6 bases in the junction not matched to a gene. The receptor comes from a woman in her 30s who had recovered from COVID-19. This chain joins TRBV6-2 or TRBV6-3 to TRBJ2-7; TRBD1 aligns with 8 central bases. Sequenced material: PBMCs or T cells enriched from blood (not recorded which). The CDR3 loop reads CASSYSGQGANEQYF. The sequenced DNA: TGTGCCAGCAGTTACTCGGGGCAGGGGGCGAACGAGCAGTACTTC.